Below, one T cell receptor (beta chain) is given with its context. Its antigen remains unidentified. All donors participated as healthy donors of bone marrow. The record originates from a study of cytomegalovirus exposure and HLA in healthy donors. Study-wide results and limits: Another analysis was done later, and it associated over 15,000 TCR beta sequences with HLA alleles at 0.05 false discovery rate.

Primers for the PCR totalled 60 Vbeta and 13 Jbeta. Measured with immunoSEQ multiplex PCR; TCRdb has only the in-frame clones, and not every one. Of under 55,000 clones listed, around 81% are singletons. Germline lookup yields CDR1 SGHTA and CDR2 FQGNSA. The CDR3 runs 15 residues. The ends were cut back, 2 bases at V and 2 bases at J, with 12 bases in the middle. This clonotype originated in a man aged 25 to 40 in good health and CMV-seropositive. The gene calls are TRBV7-2 and TRBJ2-5; D is unclear. The specimen was PBMCs. Here the CDR3 reads CASSLLSSQQETQYF. DNA of the CDR3: TGTGCCAGCAGCTTACTTAGCAGCCAACAAGAGACCCAGTACTTC.